The 26 T cell receptor beta chains below come from one sample, sequenced in a study of blood T cell repertoires in COVID-19. Profiling relied on immunoSEQ multiplex PCR, and the TCRdb table lists in-frame clones only, not all of them. The table lists about 250,000 clones, 70% to 90% of them singletons, with approximately 8.2% in the top ten. Sequencing was performed on PBMCs or T cells enriched from blood (not recorded which). The source of these receptors is a woman in her 50s with acute COVID-19.

V gene TRBV4-3 combines with J gene TRBJ1-6, with 9 bases lining up with TRBD1. The CDR3 consists of 15 residues. J lost 5 bases, V lost 6 bases, and 5 bases had no gene match. The germline CDR1 and CDR2 sequences are LGHNA and YSLEER. CDR3 loop: CASRSDRGNNSPLHF. Written as DNA, the CDR3 is TGCGCCAGCAGATCCGACAGGGGGAATAATTCACCCCTCCACTTT.

The chain joins TRBV5-1 to TRBJ1-3; possibly TRBD1 for D (5 bases). V lost 5 bases and J lost 0, with 9 bases in between. The germline CDR1 and CDR2 sequences are SGHRS and YFSETQ. The CDR3 totals 14 residues. The CDR3 sequence is CASRKDNSGNTIYF. DNA of the CDR3: TGCGCCAGCAGAAAGGACAACTCTGGAAACACCATATATTTT.

The rearrangement links TRBV6-5 to TRBJ1-1, with D possibly TRBD1 on 5 matching bases. V was cut by 2 bases and J by 4 bases, with 11 bases left in between. The CDR3 loop spans 14 amino acids. Germline V gives CDR1 MNHEY, CDR2 SVGAGI. The CDR3 nucleotides read TGTGCCAGCAGTTACAGGGGTTCGGGCACTGAAGCTTTCTTT. As protein: CASSYRGSGTEAFF.

The genes are TRBV7-8 and TRBJ1-3, with 7 bases fitting TRBD1. V lost 5 bases to trimming and J lost 0 bases; unmatched junction nucleotides: 7. The CDR3 is 16 amino acids. The V gene's germline CDR1 is SGHVS and CDR2 FQNEAQ. CDR3 nucleotide sequence: TGTGCCAGCAGCCTATCCAGGGGGAGCTCTGGAAACACCATATATTTT. It is translated as CASSLSRGSSGNTIYF.

V gene TRBV7-2 combines with J gene TRBJ1-2; tentatively, D is TRBD1 (6 bases). The CDR3 runs 18 residues. Germline loops: CDR1 SGHTA, CDR2 FQGNSA. The V gene lost 2 bases and the J gene lost 4 bases, with 23 bases spanning the gap. In DNA, the CDR3 is TGTGCCAGCAGCTTAACGAGCTCCGGGACATATCTGGCCTATGGCTACACCTTC. It encodes CASSLTSSGTYLAYGYTF.

The chain couples TRBV4-2 to TRBJ2-7; D possibly corresponds to TRBD2 (5 bases). Trimming removed 5 bases at V and 0 bases at J, with 14 bases between. Germline CDR1 reads LGHNA; CDR2 reads YNFKEQ. This CDR3 is built from 15 residues. CDR3 loop: CASSSAEADSYEQYF. DNA of the CDR3: TGTGCCAGCAGCTCGGCGGAGGCCGACTCCTACGAGCAGTACTTC.

The gene calls are TRBV19 and TRBJ1-5; 8 positions match TRBD1. The CDR3 covers 14 residues. Germline V gives CDR1 LNHDA, CDR2 SQIVND (reference sequence). V gave up 10 bases and J gave up 3 bases; unmatched junction bases: 8. CDR3 region: CATTGGHHNQPQHF. DNA for the CDR3: TGTGCCACCACAGGGGGACACCACAATCAGCCCCAGCATTTT.

V gene TRBV30 combines with J gene TRBJ2-7; TRBD2 agrees at 10 bases. Unmatched junction bases numbered 7, after V lost 5 bases and J lost 3 bases. The CDR3 is 14 residues long. Germline CDR1 is GTSNPN and CDR2 is SVGIG (reference sequence). The CDR3 bases are TGTGCCTGGGAACCGGGACTAGCGAGCTACGAGCAGTACTTC. It translates to CAWEPGLASYEQYF.

The chain is built from TRBV29-1 and TRBJ1-3; 7 bases fit TRBD1. The CDR3 totals 13 residues. V lost 6 bases, J lost 4 bases, and 6 bases stayed unmatched. Germline lookup yields CDR1 SQVTM and CDR2 ANQGSEA. This CDR3 is CSVAQGRGNTIYF. For the CDR3, the DNA is TGCAGCGTGGCACAGGGGCGCGGAAACACCATATATTTT.

The V call is TRBV3-1 (or the pseudogene TRBV3-2), the J call TRBJ1-1; D possibly corresponds to TRBD1 (6 bases). V lost 4 bases, J lost 9 bases, and 15 bases lay in between. This CDR3 is 13 amino acids long. Germline loops: CDR1 LGHDT, CDR2 YNNKEL (reference sequence). CDR3 protein: CASSPTGPVQAFF. The CDR3 bases are TGTGCCAGCAGCCCAACAGGGCCCGTCCAAGCTTTCTTT.

The rearrangement joins TRBV5-1 to TRBJ1-2, with D hard to call. This CDR3 contains 14 residues. Trimming cost V 6 bases and J 3 bases, with 15 bases left between them. Germline CDR1 is SGHRS and CDR2 is YFSETQ. The CDR3 DNA follows: TGCGCCAGCATACCCGGAGGGCCCCACTATGGCTACACCTTC. Amino acid sequence: CASIPGGPHYGYTF.

This clone was observed a single time. V and J are TRBV18 and TRBJ2-5, with TRBD2 matching over 13 bases. Germline trimming cut 6 bases from V and 2 bases from J; bases unmatched to any gene: 6. The CDR3 loop spans 16 amino acids. Germline CDR1 reads KGHSH; CDR2 reads LQKENI. In DNA, the CDR3 is TGTGCCAGCTCCCGGACTAGCGGGGGAATTCAAGAGACCCAGTACTTC. Residues: CASSRTSGGIQETQYF.

The chain couples TRBV30 to TRBJ1-2, with D possibly being TRBD1 (6 bases). Trimming pared 1 base from V and 0 bases from J, leaving 12 bases between. The germline V gene encodes CDR1 GTSNPN and CDR2 SVGIG (reference sequence). This CDR3 has 15 residues. DNA for the CDR3: TGTGCCTGGAGTGCCACCGGGACACCTAACTATGGCTACACCTTC. This sequence encodes CAWSATGTPNYGYTF.

In nucleotides, the CDR3 is TGTGCCAGAAGCTTAGACAGGCCTGCTAGAAATGAAAAACTGTTTTTT. Protein: CARSLDRPARNEKLFF. This rearrangement joins TRBV7-5 to TRBJ1-4; no DNA check was done on the table's D call, TRBD1. TRBV7-5 is a documented pseudogene. The CDR3 has 16 residues.

This chain uses TRBV30 with TRBJ2-1; 9 bases align to TRBD2. V dropped 8 bases and J dropped 4; count of bases not matched to a gene: 12. This CDR3 has 15 amino acids. The V gene's germline CDR1 is GTSNPN and CDR2 SVGIG (reference sequence). This chain's CDR3 is CARRGGAGHYNEQFF. DNA of the CDR3: TGTGCCCGGCGCGGGGGGGCGGGGCATTACAATGAGCAGTTCTTC.

V and J are TRBV19 and TRBJ2-3, with TRBD2 identical over 10 bases. J gave up 4 bases and V 3 bases, and 7 bases lay outside the gene matches. Looked up from germline, CDR1 is LNHDA and CDR2 is SQIVND (reference sequence). There are 16 residues in the CDR3. The CDR3 loop reads CASSISAGGPADTQYF. The CDR3 nucleotides read TGTGCCAGTAGTATTTCAGCGGGGGGGCCGGCAGATACGCAGTATTTT.

The chain employs TRBV3-1 (or the pseudogene TRBV3-2) and TRBJ1-1, with TRBD1 matching 8 bases. Germline V gene sequence: CDR1 LGHDT, CDR2 YNNKEL (reference sequence). The CDR3 spans 15 residues. V lost 5 bases and J lost 1; bases outside the gene matches: 6. The CDR3 DNA sequence: TGTGCCAGCAGCTCCCAGGGGGCGCAGAACACTGAAGCTTTCTTT. Protein product: CASSSQGAQNTEAFF.

The J gene is TRBJ2-3, the V gene TRBV7-9, with D possibly TRBD1 on 6 matching bases. The CDR3 length is 14 residues. V was clipped by 2 bases and J by 2 bases, with 8 bases between them. Germline V gene lookup returns CDR1 SEHNR and CDR2 FQNEAQ (reference sequence). The CDR3 coding sequence is TGTGCCAGCAGCTTAAGGACAGTCACAGATACGCAGTATTTT. This translates into CASSLRTVTDTQYF.

This clone was detected once. The chain couples TRBV6-5 to TRBJ1-2; 7 bases are a match to TRBD1. Germline loops: CDR1 MNHEY, CDR2 SVGAGI. CDR3 length equals 15 residues. The V gene end was trimmed by 8 bases and the J gene end by 5 bases; junction bases not matched to a gene: 14. The CDR3 sequence is CASASGGRGAYGYTF. Written as DNA, the CDR3 is TGTGCCAGCGCATCTGGAGGCAGGGGGGCTTATGGCTACACCTTC.

Concerning this clone itself: Other DNA sequences of this sample code for an identical CDR3. V gene TRBV9 combines with J gene TRBJ2-7; 7 bases line up with TRBD1. The CDR3 sequence is 14 residues long. Germline trimming cut 0 bases from V and 3 bases from J; bases unmatched to any gene: 3. The germline gives CDR1 SGDLS, CDR2 YYNGEE. The CDR3 sequence: CASSVAGGDYEQYF. The DNA of the CDR3 is TGTGCCAGCAGCGTAGCAGGGGGAGACTACGAGCAGTACTTC.

V and J are TRBV15 and TRBJ1-4, with D tentatively TRBD1 (5 bases). The CDR3 totals 16 residues. Germline lookup yields CDR1 LNHNV and CDR2 YYDKDF (reference sequence). With 0 bases removed from V and 2 bases from J, the gap between germline ends came to 10 bases. The CDR3 region is CATSRDLGGTNEKLFF. DNA of the CDR3: TGTGCCACCAGCAGAGATCTGGGGGGGACTAATGAAAAACTGTTTTTT.

CDR3 coding DNA: TGCGCCAGCAGCTTGAGTCTACAGGGGGCATGGACTGAAGCTTTCTTT. Its protein is CASSLSLQGAWTEAFF. This sequence joins TRBV5-1 and TRBJ1-1; 9 nucleotides align to TRBD1. The CDR3 runs to 16 residues. V shed 1 base and J 5 bases; nucleotides not matched to a gene: 9. The germline gives CDR1 SGHRS, CDR2 YFSETQ.

The chain has TRBV9 and TRBJ2-3, with D tentatively TRBD2 (6 bases). Trimming pared 3 bases from V and 6 bases from J, leaving 17 bases between. The CDR3 contains 15 residues. Germline assignment: CDR1 SGDLS and CDR2 YYNGEE. CDR3 loop: CASSGFGGPSDTQYF. DNA of the CDR3: TGTGCCAGCAGCGGATTCGGGGGACCCTCGGATACGCAGTATTTT. Complete variable domain (other parts from reference TRBV9 and TRBJ2-3): DSGVTQTPKHLITATGQRVTLRCSPRSGDLSVYWYQQSLDQGLQFLIQYYNGEERAKGNILERFSAQQFPDLHSELNLSSLELGDSALYFCASSGFGGPSDTQYFGPGTRLTVL.

The chain is built from TRBV20-1 and TRBJ2-7; TRBD2 aligns across 9 bases. CDR3 length equals 11 residues. Per the germline V gene, CDR1 is DFQATT and CDR2 is SNEGSKA (reference sequence). The V gene end was trimmed by 7 bases and the J gene end by 6 bases; junction bases not matched to a gene: 4. This chain's CDR3 is CSVLAGREQYF. The CDR3 DNA sequence: TGCAGTGTGCTAGCGGGGCGCGAGCAGTACTTC.

V gene TRBV7-2 combines with J gene TRBJ1-1, with 8 nucleotides matching TRBD1. The CDR3 is 15 amino acids. V was clipped by 2 bases and J by 7 bases; unmatched bases: 9. CDR1 and CDR2 from the germline V gene are SGHTA and FQGNSA. CDR3 DNA: TGTGCCAGCAGCTTACCAGGACAGGGTGCCTTTGAAGCTTTCTTT. This gives the protein CASSLPGQGAFEAFF.

The J gene is TRBJ1-1, the V gene TRBV4-3, with D maybe TRBD1 (5 bases). The CDR3 consists of 15 residues. With 0 bases removed from V and 3 bases from J, the gap between germline ends came to 11 bases. Germline loops: CDR1 LGHNA, CDR2 YSLEER. CDR3 in DNA: TGCGCCAGCAGCCAAGATTCGACAGCCTACACTGAAGCTTTCTTT. Encoded protein: CASSQDSTAYTEAFF.